This T cell receptor (beta chain) was captured by sequencing in a study of T-cell memory formation after mild COVID-19. As for the study in general: Across donors, TCR clusters were largely donor specific. Broader study findings: A subset of responding clones appeared in pre-infection memory, suggesting cross-reactive memory joined. Second-wave clones that peaked on day 37 lacked confirmed SARS-CoV-2 specificity.

TCRdb analysed the 5' RACE reads with MiXCR anew, one entry per CDR3 protein. This sample yields around 320,000 distinct CDR3 sequences, of which 15% to 20% are seen a single time; more than 20% belongs to the top ten. Germline V lookup: CDR1 LGHNA, CDR2 YSLEER. The CDR3 runs 15 residues. Turning to this clonotype: The target antigen is unknown. A junction boundary mismatches the germline segment, possibly from a read error.

The sequence was obtained from a young man who had mild COVID-19 (a few samples of this study predate the infection). Cell type and time point are not known. The J gene is TRBJ2-1, the V gene TRBV4-3, with 9 bases matching TRBD2. The sample comprised PBMCs or a T cell subset sorted from them (not recorded which). The CDR3 nucleotides are TGCGCCAGAAGCCCTGGGACTAGCAGGTACAATGAGCAGTTCTTC. Amino acids: CARSPGTSRYNEQFF.